Reported below is one T cell receptor (beta chain). No antigen is known for it. Base qualities were left out, and no much larger clone turns up one base away. The time point label, as the study defines it: about 28 days (+/-7) after the second vaccine dose. AZD1222 recipients whose second dose came at about 4 weeks and those whose second dose came at about 12 weeks were combined into one group, since spike-specific TCR depth and breadth did not differ between the two schedules. Samples from vaccinated people were obtained from the UK trials COV001 and COV002, which included a single-blind randomized controlled phase 2/3 trial of AZD1222 (ChAdOx1 nCoV-19) in healthy adults. For TCRbeta chain sequencing, PBMC samples from trial participants were taken at day 0 and at day 28 after the second dose. This record comes from a study of T cell responses to AZD1222 COVID-19 vaccine (dated by TCRdb to 2020 to 2023). With regard to the full study: A total of 233 trial participants underwent TCR sequencing, of whom about 210 had received two doses of AZD1222 and some 25 had received two doses of the MenACWY control vaccine. Trial participants were enrolled into age subgroups of 18-55, 56-69 and 70-plus years, which contained around 140, 26 and 57 TCR-sequenced participants, respectively.

From cysteine to phenylalanine, the CDR3 is 15 amino acids long. The only DNA kept is the CDR3, 45 bases in frame from the first base. Trimming accounts for 4 bases at V and 4 bases at J, while the number of junction bases matched to no gene is 6. The germline V gene (reference sequence) specifies MNHNY as CDR1 and SVGAGI as CDR2. Overall study results and their limits: Because no day 14 peak-response samples were available, the repertoires could be characterized only after the peak T cell response. A significant rise in spike-specific TCR breadth and depth was observed after two AZD1222 doses relative to day 0 and relative to MenACWY recipients. Participants were mostly white British and included more females than males, and it was suggested by the authors that clonal diversity may have been underestimated. Conclusions about previously exposed vaccinees were limited because only six or seven AZD1222 recipients were SARS-CoV-2 seropositive at baseline. The vaccine-associated CD4 TCRs covered the entire spike protein, and the dominant responses fell in regions 160-218 and 743-854. The 56-69-year group was small, and its depth increase did not reach significance, likely because of low power. Reportedly, almost half of the unique spike-specific TCRs recognized epitopes lying outside the regions that are mutated in the B.1.351 and B.1.1.7 variants.

The CDR3 regions of human TCRbeta chains were analyzed by immunosequencing. The source study handled its data this way. Repertoire TCRs were checked for matches against a reference library of SARS-CoV-2-specific TCRs that had been generated using the MIRA antigen-specificity platform. Breadth was defined as the fraction of unique TCRs that were SARS-CoV-2-associated. Depth was defined as the fraction of total T cells that were SARS-CoV-2-associated. Using the MIRA data, every spike-specific TCR was mapped to the spike region that the TCR reacted to and assigned to either a CD4 or a CD8 class. Log10-transformed breadth and depth values were compared by one-way ANOVA with Sidak's multiple comparisons tests. Not all clones reach the TCRdb copy of this immuneACCESS table, which keeps in-frame sequences only. Checked studies attribute under half of the gap to unresolved V genes and leave the rest unexplained. The DNA was the basis for D and trimming; V, J and clone size are from that table. The sample table holds about 94,000 clones, of which around 89% were seen once. The top ten clonotypes cover 9% to 13% of the sample.

This sequence uses TRBV6-6 and TRBJ2-5; 10 middle bases align to TRBD1. Sequenced here: peripheral blood, sampled 28 days after the second AZD1222 dose. The sequence was collected from an adult who received the AZD1222 COVID-19 vaccine. The CDR3 has the sequence CASSLETGGIETQYF. The sequenced DNA is TGTGCCAGCAGTTTGGAGACAGGGGGCATAGAGACCCAGTACTTC.